Below, 12 T cell receptor beta chains from the same sample are listed, as sequenced in a study of PD-L1 blockade in urothelial cancer. Assay used: immunoSEQ multiplex PCR; TCRdb lists only in-frame clones, some missing. Here the sample spans roughly 100,000 clones, about 85% being singletons. The specimen was PBMCs, collected around atezolizumab (anti-PD-L1) treatment. The receptors originated from a man aged 50 to 59 with urothelial cancer.

This clone is a singleton in its sample. The V and J genes are TRBV19 and TRBJ2-3, with TRBD1 as a possible D gene (5 bases). The V end lost 1 base, the J end lost 4 bases, and 18 bases lay between the germline ends. The CDR3 length is 17 residues. Germline CDR1 LNHDA, CDR2 SQIVND (reference sequence). The chain's CDR3 is CASSIGPGQGYADTQYF. CDR3 nucleotide sequence: TGTGCCAGTAGTATAGGCCCCGGTCAGGGCTACGCAGATACGCAGTATTTT.

V usage is TRBV5-4 and J usage is TRBJ1-2; the match to TRBD1 covers 8 bases. V was pared by 1 base and J by 7 bases, with 6 bases of the junction left unmatched. The CDR3 has 14 amino acids. The germline CDR1 and CDR2 sequences are SGHNT and YYREEE (reference sequence). The DNA of the CDR3 is TGTGCCAGCAGCTTGTTACAGGGGGTGTCTGGCTACACCTTC. Translation: CASSLLQGVSGYTF.

This chain uses TRBV18 with TRBJ2-5; a weak D match, TRBD2 (5 bases). CDR1 KGHSH and CDR2 LQKENI come from the germline V gene. Trimming took off 5 bases at V and 5 bases at J, with 21 bases between the two ends. The CDR3 contains 16 residues. As DNA, the CDR3 is TGTGCCAGCTCAACCCTCTCCCCGAGGGCTGAGGAGACCCAGTACTTC. This codes for CASSTLSPRAEETQYF. The entire variable domain, with the rest obtained from reference TRBV18 and TRBJ2-5, is as follows: NAGVMQNPRHLVRRRGQEARLRCSPMKGHSHVYWYRQLPEEGLKFMVYLQKENIIDESGMPKERFSAEFPKEGPSILRIQQVVRGDSAAYFCASSTLSPRAEETQYFGPGTRLLVL.

This chain joins TRBV18 and TRBJ2-3, with 13 bases that match TRBD2. The V gene end was trimmed by 3 bases and the J gene end by 2 bases; junction bases not matched to a gene: 5. The CDR3 is 17 amino acids. Germline CDR1 is KGHSH and CDR2 is LQKENI. Here the CDR3 DNA reads TGTGCCAGCTCACCTGGACTAGCGGGAGTTATCACAGATACGCAGTATTTT. It yields the protein CASSPGLAGVITDTQYF.

V usage is TRBV2 and J usage is TRBJ2-1; D is perhaps TRBD2 (5 bases). Germline CDR1 is SNHLY and CDR2 is FYNNEI. The germline V and J ends were trimmed by 6 bases and 10 bases, with 19 bases remaining between them. This CDR3 region has 14 residues. This CDR3 reads CASSPDLGRGEQFF. The CDR3 DNA sequence: TGTGCCAGCAGCCCCGATTTGGGGAGAGGGGAGCAGTTCTTC.

The chain employs TRBV28 and TRBJ2-7; possible D gene TRBD1, 6 bases. Germline V gives CDR1 MDHEN, CDR2 SYDVKM. The CDR3 has 10 residues. V gave up 10 bases and J gave up 6 bases, with 10 bases separating them. The CDR3 nucleotides read TGTGCCATAGGGGGTCGCGAGCAGTACTTC. It yields the protein CAIGGREQYF.

The V call is TRBV28, the J call TRBJ1-5; 7 nucleotides match TRBD1. The CDR3 spans 16 residues. V shed 7 bases, J shed 0 bases, and the junction held 9 bases outside the gene matches. Germline CDR1 MDHEN, CDR2 SYDVKM. This chain's CDR3 is CASIVGGYYSNQPQHF. The CDR3 region has the DNA TGTGCCAGCATCGTAGGGGGCTATTATAGCAATCAGCCCCAGCATTTT.

The genes are TRBV19 and TRBJ2-3; tentative D call: TRBD1 (8 bases). V was pared by 6 bases and J by 2 bases, with 18 bases between. This CDR3 region has 16 residues. CDR1 LNHDA and CDR2 SQIVND come from the germline V gene (reference sequence). CDR3 nucleotide sequence: TGTGCCAGTAGGAGAACAGGGGGGACTAACACAGATACGCAGTATTTT. It yields the protein CASRRTGGTNTDTQYF.

The chain uses TRBV21-1 and TRBJ1-5. TRBV21-1 is given as a pseudogene. This CDR3 contains 17 residues. CDR3: CASSKVRTGGLNQPQHF. The CDR3 nucleotides read TGTGCCAGCAGCAAAGTGAGAACCGGCGGCTTGAATCAGCCCCAGCATTTT.

The CDR3 DNA reads as TGTGCCAGCAGTTCACAACCAGGGACCGGCGGGAGCACCATATATTTT. It translates to CASSSQPGTGGSTIYF. The V and J genes are TRBV5-5 and TRBJ1-3; possible D gene TRBD1, 5 bases. CDR1 and CDR2 from the germline V gene are SGHKS and YYEKEE (reference sequence). With 5 bases removed from V and 9 bases from J, the gap between germline ends came to 24 bases. The length of the CDR3 is 16 residues. Based on the CDR3 plus reference TRBV5-5 and TRBJ1-3, the full variable domain is DAGVTQSPTHLIKTRGQQVTLRCSPISGHKSVSWYQQVLGQGPQFIFQYYEKEERGRGNFPDRFSARQFPNYSSELNVNALLLGDSALYLCASSSQPGTGGSTIYFGEGSWLTVV.

V and J are TRBV6-5 and TRBJ2-1; D is unclear. V lost 2 bases to trimming and J lost 3 bases, with 5 bases between them. Germline values: CDR1 MNHEY, CDR2 SVGAGI. This CDR3 spans 13 amino acids. The CDR3 sequence is CASSYLRYNEQFF. DNA of the CDR3: TGTGCCAGCAGTTACCTCCGCTACAATGAGCAGTTCTTC.

This chain connects TRBV29-1 to TRBJ2-1, with 12 bases matching TRBD2. The V gene's germline CDR1 is SQVTM and CDR2 ANQGSEA. The CDR3 length is 16 residues. V lost 5 bases to trimming and J lost 1 base; unmatched junction nucleotides: 6. For the CDR3, the DNA is TGCAGCGTTCGCCTACTAGCGGGAGGTTCCTACAATGAGCAGTTCTTC. This codes for CSVRLLAGGSYNEQFF.